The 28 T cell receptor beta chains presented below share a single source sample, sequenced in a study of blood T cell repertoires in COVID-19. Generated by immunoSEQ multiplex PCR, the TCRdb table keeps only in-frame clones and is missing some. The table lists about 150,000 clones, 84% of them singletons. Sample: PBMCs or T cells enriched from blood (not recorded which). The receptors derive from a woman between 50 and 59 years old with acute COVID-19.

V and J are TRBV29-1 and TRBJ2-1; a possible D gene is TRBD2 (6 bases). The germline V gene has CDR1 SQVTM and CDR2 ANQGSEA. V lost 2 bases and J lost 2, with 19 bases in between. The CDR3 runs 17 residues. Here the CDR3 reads CSVESAQRVLTYNEQFF. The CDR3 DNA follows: TGCAGCGTTGAATCTGCCCAGCGGGTACTTACCTACAATGAGCAGTTCTTC.

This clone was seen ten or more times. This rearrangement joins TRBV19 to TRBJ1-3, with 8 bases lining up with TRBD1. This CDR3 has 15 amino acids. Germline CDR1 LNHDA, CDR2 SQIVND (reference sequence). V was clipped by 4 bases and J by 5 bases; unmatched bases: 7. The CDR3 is CASSTRTGQRNTIYF. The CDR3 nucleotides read TGTGCCAGTAGTACCCGGACAGGGCAGCGAAACACCATATATTTT.

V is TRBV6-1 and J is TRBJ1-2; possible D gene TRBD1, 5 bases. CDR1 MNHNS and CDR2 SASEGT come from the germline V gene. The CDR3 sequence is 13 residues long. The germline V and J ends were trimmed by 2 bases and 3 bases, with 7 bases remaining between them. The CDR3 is CASSELRDYGYTF. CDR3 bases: TGTGCCAGCAGTGAACTCAGGGACTATGGCTACACCTTC.

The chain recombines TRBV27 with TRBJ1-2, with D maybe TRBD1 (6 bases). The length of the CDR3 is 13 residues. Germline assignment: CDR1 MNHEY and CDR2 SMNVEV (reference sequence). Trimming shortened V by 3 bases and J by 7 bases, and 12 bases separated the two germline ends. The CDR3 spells CASSLGGAFGYTF. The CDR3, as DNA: TGTGCCAGCAGTTTGGGGGGGGCTTTTGGCTACACCTTC.

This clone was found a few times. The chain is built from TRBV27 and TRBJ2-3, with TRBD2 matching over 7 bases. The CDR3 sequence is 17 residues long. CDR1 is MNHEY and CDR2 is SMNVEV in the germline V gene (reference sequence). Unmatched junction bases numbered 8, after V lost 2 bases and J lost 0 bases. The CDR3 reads CASSLRYGGFSTDTQYF. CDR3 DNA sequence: TGTGCCAGCAGTTTACGGTACGGGGGGTTCAGCACAGATACGCAGTATTTT.

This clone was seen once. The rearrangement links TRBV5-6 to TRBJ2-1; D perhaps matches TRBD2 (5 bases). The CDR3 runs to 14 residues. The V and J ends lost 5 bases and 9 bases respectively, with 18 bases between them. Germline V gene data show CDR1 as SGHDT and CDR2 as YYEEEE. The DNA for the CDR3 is TGTGCCAGCAGGCTACTCCCGGCGGCGGGTGAGCAGTTCTTC. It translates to CASRLLPAAGEQFF. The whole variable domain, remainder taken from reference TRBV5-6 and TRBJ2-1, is DAGVTQSPTHLIKTRGQQVTLRCSPKSGHDTVSWYQQALGQGPQFIFQYYEEEERQRGNFPDRFSGHQFPNYSSELNVNALLLGDSALYLCASRLLPAAGEQFFGPGTRLTVL.

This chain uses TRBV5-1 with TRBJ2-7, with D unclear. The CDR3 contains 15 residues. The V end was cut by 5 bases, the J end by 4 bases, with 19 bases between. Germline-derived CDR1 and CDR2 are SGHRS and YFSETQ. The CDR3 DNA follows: TGCGCCAGCAGACCGACAAGCTTTACCCAATACGAGCAGTACTTC. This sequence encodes CASRPTSFTQYEQYF.

In DNA, the CDR3 is TGTGCCAGCAGCCCTCCTGTCGGTGCTTTCTTT. It is translated as CASSPPVGAFF. The V gene is TRBV7-9, the J gene TRBJ1-1; D is uncertain. The CDR3 extends over 11 amino acids. Germline loops: CDR1 SEHNR, CDR2 FQNEAQ (reference sequence). V shed 5 bases and J shed 11 bases, with 12 bases lying between them.

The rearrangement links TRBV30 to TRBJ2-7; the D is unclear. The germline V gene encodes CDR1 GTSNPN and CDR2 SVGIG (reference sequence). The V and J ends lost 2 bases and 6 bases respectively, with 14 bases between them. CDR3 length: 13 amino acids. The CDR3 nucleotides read TGTGCCTGGAGTCCGGAGTACGGCGGCGAGCAGTACTTC. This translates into CAWSPEYGGEQYF.

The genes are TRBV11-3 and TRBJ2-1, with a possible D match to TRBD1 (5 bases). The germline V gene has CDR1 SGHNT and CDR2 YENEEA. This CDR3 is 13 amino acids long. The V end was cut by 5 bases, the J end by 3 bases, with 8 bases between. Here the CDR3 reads CASSPQGYNEQFF. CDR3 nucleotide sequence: TGTGCCAGCAGCCCTCAGGGCTACAATGAGCAGTTCTTC.

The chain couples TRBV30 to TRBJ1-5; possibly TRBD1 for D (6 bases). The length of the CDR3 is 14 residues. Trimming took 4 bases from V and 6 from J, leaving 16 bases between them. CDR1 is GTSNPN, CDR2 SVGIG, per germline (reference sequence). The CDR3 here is CAWTQGGEGQPQHF. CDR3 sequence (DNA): TGTGCCTGGACCCAAGGGGGGGAAGGTCAGCCCCAGCATTTT. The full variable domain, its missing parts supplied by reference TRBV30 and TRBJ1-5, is SQTIHQWPATLVQPVGSPLSLECTVEGTSNPNLYWYRQAAGRGLQLLFYSVGIGQISSEVPQNLSASRPQDRQFILSSKKLLLSDSGFYLCAWTQGGEGQPQHFGDGTRLSIL.

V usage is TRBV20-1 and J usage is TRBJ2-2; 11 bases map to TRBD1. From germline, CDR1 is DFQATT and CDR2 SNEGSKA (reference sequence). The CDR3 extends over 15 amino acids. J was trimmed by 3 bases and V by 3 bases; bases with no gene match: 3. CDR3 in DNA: TGCAGTGCTAGTCGGGACAGGGGGGACACCGGGGAGCTGTTTTTT. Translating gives CSASRDRGDTGELFF.

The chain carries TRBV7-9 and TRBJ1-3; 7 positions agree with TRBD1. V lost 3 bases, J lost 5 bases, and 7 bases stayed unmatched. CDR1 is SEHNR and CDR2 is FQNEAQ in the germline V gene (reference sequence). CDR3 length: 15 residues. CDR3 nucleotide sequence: TGTGCCAGCAGCTTCTCCGGGACAGCTCGAAACACCATATATTTT. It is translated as CASSFSGTARNTIYF.

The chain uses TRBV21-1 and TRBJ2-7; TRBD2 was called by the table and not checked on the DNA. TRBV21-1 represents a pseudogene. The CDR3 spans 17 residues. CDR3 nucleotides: TGTGCCAGCAGCAAAGCCCCTAGGAGACCCGACCGTGACGAGCAGTACTTC. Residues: CASSKAPRRPDRDEQYF.

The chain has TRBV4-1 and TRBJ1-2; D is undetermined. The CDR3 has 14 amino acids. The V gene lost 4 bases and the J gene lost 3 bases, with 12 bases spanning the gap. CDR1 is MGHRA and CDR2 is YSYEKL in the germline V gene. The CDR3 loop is CASSLTRVDYGYTF. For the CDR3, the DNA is TGCGCCAGCAGCCTGACGCGGGTGGACTATGGCTACACCTTC.

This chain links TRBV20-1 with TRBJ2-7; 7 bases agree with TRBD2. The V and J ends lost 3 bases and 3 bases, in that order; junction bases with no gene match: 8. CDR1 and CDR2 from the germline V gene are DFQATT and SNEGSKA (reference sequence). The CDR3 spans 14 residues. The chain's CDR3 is CSASGPSGNYEQYF. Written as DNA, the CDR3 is TGCAGTGCTAGTGGCCCTAGCGGCAACTACGAGCAGTACTTC.

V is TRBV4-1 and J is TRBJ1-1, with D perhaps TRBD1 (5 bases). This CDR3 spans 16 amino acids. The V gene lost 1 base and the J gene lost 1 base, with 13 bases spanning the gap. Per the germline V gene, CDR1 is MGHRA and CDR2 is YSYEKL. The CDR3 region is CASSQASGRRNTEAFF. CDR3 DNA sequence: TGCGCCAGCAGCCAAGCTTCAGGGAGGCGGAACACTGAAGCTTTCTTT.

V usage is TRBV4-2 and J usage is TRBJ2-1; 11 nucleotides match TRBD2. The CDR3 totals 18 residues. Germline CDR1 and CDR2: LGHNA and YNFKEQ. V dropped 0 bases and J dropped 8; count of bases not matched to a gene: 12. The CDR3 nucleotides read TGTGCCAGCAGCCAAGACACCCTCACTAGCGGGAGAGGGTATGAGCAGTTCTTC. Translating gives CASSQDTLTSGRGYEQFF.

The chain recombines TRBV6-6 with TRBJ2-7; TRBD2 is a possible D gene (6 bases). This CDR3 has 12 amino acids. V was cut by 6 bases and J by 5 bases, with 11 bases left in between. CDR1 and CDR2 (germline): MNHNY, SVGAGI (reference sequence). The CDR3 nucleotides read TGTGCCAGCAGCCAATGGAGGGACGAGCAGTACTTC. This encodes CASSQWRDEQYF.

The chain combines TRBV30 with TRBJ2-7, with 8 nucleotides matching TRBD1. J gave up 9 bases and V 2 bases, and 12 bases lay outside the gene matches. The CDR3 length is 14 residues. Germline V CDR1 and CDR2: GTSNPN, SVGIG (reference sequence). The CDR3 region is CAWSPPGGGIGQYF. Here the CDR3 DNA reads TGTGCCTGGAGTCCGCCAGGGGGCGGTATAGGGCAGTACTTC. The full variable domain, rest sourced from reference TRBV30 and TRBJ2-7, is SQTIHQWPATLVQPVGSPLSLECTVEGTSNPNLYWYRQAAGRGLQLLFYSVGIGQISSEVPQNLSASRPQDRQFILSSKKLLLSDSGFYLCAWSPPGGGIGQYFGPGTRLTVT.

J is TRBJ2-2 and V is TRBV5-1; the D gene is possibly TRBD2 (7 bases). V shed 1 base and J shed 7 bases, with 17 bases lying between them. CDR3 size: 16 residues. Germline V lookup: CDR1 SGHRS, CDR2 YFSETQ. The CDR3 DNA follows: TGCGCCAGCAGCTTGTCGGGGGGCCAAGAGATCGGGGAGCTGTTTTTT. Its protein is CASSLSGGQEIGELFF.

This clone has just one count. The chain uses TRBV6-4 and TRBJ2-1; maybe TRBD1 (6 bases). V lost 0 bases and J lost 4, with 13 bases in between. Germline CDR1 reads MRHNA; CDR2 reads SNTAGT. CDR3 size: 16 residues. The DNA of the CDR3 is TGTGCCAGCAGTGACTCATTCAGGGGATGGTACAATGAGCAGTTCTTC. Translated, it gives CASSDSFRGWYNEQFF.

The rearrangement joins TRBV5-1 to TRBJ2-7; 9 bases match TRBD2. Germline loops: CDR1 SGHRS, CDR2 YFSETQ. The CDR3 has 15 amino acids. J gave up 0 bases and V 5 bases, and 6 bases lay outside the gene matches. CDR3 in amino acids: CASSVLAGVSYEQYF. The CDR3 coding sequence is TGCGCCAGCAGTGTGTTAGCGGGAGTCTCCTACGAGCAGTACTTC.

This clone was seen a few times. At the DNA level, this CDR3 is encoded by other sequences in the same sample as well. CDR3 nucleotides: TGTGCCAGCAGCTTAGGGCAGGGGAATGAGCAGTTCTTC. It yields the protein CASSLGQGNEQFF. The chain joins TRBV11-2 to TRBJ2-1, with TRBD1 as a possible D gene (6 bases). Trimming removed 1 base at V and 7 bases at J, with 8 bases between. Germline CDR1 is SGHAT and CDR2 is FQNNGV. CDR3 size: 13 residues.

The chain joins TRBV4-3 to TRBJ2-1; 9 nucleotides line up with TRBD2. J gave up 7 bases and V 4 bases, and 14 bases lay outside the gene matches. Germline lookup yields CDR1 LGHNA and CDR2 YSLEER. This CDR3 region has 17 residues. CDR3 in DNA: TGCGCCAGCAGCCCCCTACCGGGGGCGGGAGGGTCTAATGAGCAGTTCTTC. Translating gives CASSPLPGAGGSNEQFF.

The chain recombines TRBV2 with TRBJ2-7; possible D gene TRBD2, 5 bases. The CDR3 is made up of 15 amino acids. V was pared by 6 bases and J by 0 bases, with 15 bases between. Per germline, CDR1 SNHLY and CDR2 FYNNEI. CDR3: CASRRETTGSYEQYF. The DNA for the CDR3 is TGTGCCAGCAGGAGGGAGACAACCGGCTCCTACGAGCAGTACTTC.

CDR3 DNA: TGTGCCAGCAGTTTACGGGGACAGGGGCCAACCTTCTATGGCTACACCTTC. Protein sequence: CASSLRGQGPTFYGYTF. The rearrangement links TRBV27 to TRBJ1-2; 10 positions agree with TRBD1. Germline CDR1 reads MNHEY; CDR2 reads SMNVEV (reference sequence). The CDR3 totals 17 residues. The V segment lost 2 bases and the J segment 4 bases; nucleotides outside the gene matches: 10.

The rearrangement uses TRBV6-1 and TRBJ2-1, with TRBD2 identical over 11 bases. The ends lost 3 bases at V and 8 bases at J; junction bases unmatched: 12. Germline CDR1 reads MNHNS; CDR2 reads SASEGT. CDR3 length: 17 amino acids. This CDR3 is CASSDTSGSAFVDEQFF. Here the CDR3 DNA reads TGTGCCAGCAGTGATACTAGCGGGAGCGCCTTTGTCGATGAGCAGTTCTTC.